The entry that follows covers one T cell receptor (beta chain) sequence. The data are from a study of OX40 agonist ivuxolimab in advanced cancers. The CDR3 contains 14 residues. Between the trimmed V and J ends, which lost 0 bases and 7 bases, there was a span of 10 bases. CDR1 LNHNV and CDR2 YYDKDF come from the germline V gene (reference sequence). Clones were sequenced by immunoSEQ multiplex PCR, and TCRdb holds only the in-frame ones, with some missing. This table holds some 74,000 clones, less than 90% found once. This chain connects TRBV15 to TRBJ2-1; no clear D. The sequencing used CD4+ or CD8+ T cells sorted from blood, collected in a trial of the OX40 agonist ivuxolimab. The sequence was obtained from an adult with an advanced solid tumor such as melanoma, head and neck, liver or kidney cancer. CDR3 loop: CATSREPQRNEQFF. The CDR3, as DNA: TGTGCCACCAGCAGAGAGCCCCAGCGTAATGAGCAGTTCTTC.